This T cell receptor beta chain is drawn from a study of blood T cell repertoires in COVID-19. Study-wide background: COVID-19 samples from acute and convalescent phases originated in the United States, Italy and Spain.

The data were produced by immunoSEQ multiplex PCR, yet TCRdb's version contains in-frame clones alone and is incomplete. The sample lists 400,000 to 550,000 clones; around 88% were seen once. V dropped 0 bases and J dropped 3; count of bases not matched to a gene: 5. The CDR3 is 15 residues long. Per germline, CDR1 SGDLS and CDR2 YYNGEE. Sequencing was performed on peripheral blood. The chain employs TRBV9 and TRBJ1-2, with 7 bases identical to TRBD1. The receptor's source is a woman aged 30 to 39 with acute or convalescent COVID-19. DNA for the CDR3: TGTGCCAGCAGCGTAGGAGGGGGCGCTGACTATGGCTACACCTTC. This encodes CASSVGGGADYGYTF.